This T cell receptor beta chain came from a study of STAT5B mutations in CD4+ large granular lymphocyte leukemia. Whole-study findings and limits: Compared with healthy controls (2/35), patient top clones favored TRBV06 (8/27). The CD4+ versus CD8+ T-LGLL clonality difference may reflect limited sample size. Without putative leukemic clones, patient CD4-sorted repertoires remained more clonal than healthy CD4+ repertoires.

CDR1 is SGHNT and CDR2 is YENEEA in the germline V gene. V gave up 5 bases and J gave up 2 bases, with 18 bases separating them. The CDR3 totals 17 residues. Clones were sequenced by immunoSEQ multiplex PCR, and TCRdb holds only the in-frame ones, with some missing. The table includes some 35,000 clones, 65% to 80% detected once. The table lists this clone with a count of one. Its antigen is unidentified. Source material: CD4+ T cells from blood buffy coats. The sequence was collected from a human donor in good health. The chain joins TRBV11-3 to TRBJ2-2, with D perhaps TRBD2 (6 bases). This CDR3 is CASSPGGLALNTGELFF. The DNA for the CDR3 is TGTGCCAGCAGCCCAGGTGGGCTAGCGCTAAACACCGGGGAGCTGTTTTTT.